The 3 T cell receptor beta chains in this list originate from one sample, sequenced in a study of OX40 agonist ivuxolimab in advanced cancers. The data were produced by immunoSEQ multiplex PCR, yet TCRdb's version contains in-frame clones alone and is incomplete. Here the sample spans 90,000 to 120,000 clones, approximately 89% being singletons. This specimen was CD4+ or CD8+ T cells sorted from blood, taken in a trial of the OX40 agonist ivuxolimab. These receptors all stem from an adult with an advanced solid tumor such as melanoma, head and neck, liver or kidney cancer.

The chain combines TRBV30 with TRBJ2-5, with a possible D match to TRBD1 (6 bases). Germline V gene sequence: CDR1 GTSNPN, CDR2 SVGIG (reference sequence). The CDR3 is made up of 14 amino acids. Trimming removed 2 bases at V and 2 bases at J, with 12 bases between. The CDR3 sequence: CAWSSGQLQETQYF. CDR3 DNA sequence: TGTGCCTGGAGTTCCGGACAGTTGCAAGAGACCCAGTACTTC.

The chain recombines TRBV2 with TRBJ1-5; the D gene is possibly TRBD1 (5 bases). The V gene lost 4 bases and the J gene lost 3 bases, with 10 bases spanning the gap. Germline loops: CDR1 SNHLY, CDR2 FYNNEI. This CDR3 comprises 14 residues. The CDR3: CASSAARVNQPQHF. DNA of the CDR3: TGTGCCAGCAGTGCCGCCAGGGTCAATCAGCCCCAGCATTTT.

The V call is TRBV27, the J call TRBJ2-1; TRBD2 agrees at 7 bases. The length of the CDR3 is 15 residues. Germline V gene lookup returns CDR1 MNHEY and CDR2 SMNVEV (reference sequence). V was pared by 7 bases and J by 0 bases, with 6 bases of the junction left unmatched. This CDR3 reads CASTSGGSSYNEQFF. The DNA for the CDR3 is TGTGCCAGCACTAGCGGAGGGAGCTCCTACAATGAGCAGTTCTTC.